One sample yielded the 25 T cell receptor beta chains listed below, sequenced in a study of lymphopenia after photon versus proton radiotherapy. The method was immunoSEQ multiplex PCR; TCRdb's version includes in-frame clones alone and lacks a portion of them. The table has about 25,000 clones, about nine tenths seen once. The sample was peripheral blood, taken from a patient treated with photon-based radiotherapy. The origin of the receptors is a man between 50 and 59 years old with gastric cancer.

The CDR3 sequence is CASSLAPGPGETQYF. For the CDR3, the DNA is TGCGCCAGCAGCTTGGCCCCGGGGCCTGGAGAGACCCAGTACTTC. The chain uses TRBV5-1 and TRBJ2-5; D is perhaps TRBD1 or TRBD2 (5 bases each). The V and J ends lost 0 bases and 4 bases respectively, with 13 bases between them. Germline CDR1 is SGHRS and CDR2 is YFSETQ. The CDR3 is 15 amino acids.

The V and J genes are TRBV10-3 and TRBJ1-6; the D gene is possibly TRBD1 (6 bases). This CDR3 is built from 15 residues. In germline, CDR1 is ENHRY, CDR2 SYGVKD. The V and J ends lost 3 bases and 6 bases respectively, with 12 bases between them. CDR3 DNA sequence: TGTGCCATCAGTGAACAACAGGGAGGTAATTCACCCCTCCACTTT. This sequence encodes CAISEQQGGNSPLHF.

This clone was recorded only once. V and J are TRBV10-3 and TRBJ1-2; D is ambiguous. With 4 bases removed from V and 4 bases from J, the gap between germline ends came to 13 bases. Germline CDR1 reads ENHRY; CDR2 reads SYGVKD. CDR3 size: 14 residues. The CDR3 bases are TGTGCCATCAGTGGGGAGGGTCGGAGCTATGGCTACACCTTC. This codes for CAISGEGRSYGYTF.

The chain carries TRBV27 and TRBJ2-3; 8 nucleotides align to TRBD2. V dropped 6 bases and J dropped 0; count of bases not matched to a gene: 8. The CDR3 extends over 16 amino acids. The germline V gene encodes CDR1 MNHEY and CDR2 SMNVEV (reference sequence). The chain's CDR3 is CASRMRGVPSTDTQYF. In DNA, the CDR3 is TGTGCCAGCAGAATGCGGGGGGTCCCTAGCACAGATACGCAGTATTTT.

This clone was counted a single time. The V and J genes are TRBV29-1 and TRBJ2-7, with TRBD1 matching 10 bases. The CDR3 extends over 12 amino acids. The trim removed 3 bases at V and 5 bases at J, leaving 1 base unmatched. Per the germline V gene, CDR1 is SQVTM and CDR2 is ANQGSEA. CDR3 in DNA: TGCAGCGTTGAGACAGGGGGCAACGAGCAGTACTTC. Its protein is CSVETGGNEQYF.

The chain uses TRBV30 and TRBJ2-5; TRBD1 might be the D (5 bases). V lost 2 bases to trimming and J lost 7 bases, with 11 bases between them. The CDR3 consists of 12 residues. Germline CDR1 GTSNPN, CDR2 SVGIG (reference sequence). This CDR3 reads CAWSPPQGTQYF. The CDR3 bases are TGTGCCTGGAGTCCTCCTCAGGGGACCCAGTACTTC.

This chain uses TRBV19 with TRBJ2-1; D unclear. The CDR3 extends over 15 amino acids. V lost 0 bases to trimming and J lost 5 bases, with 11 bases between them. The germline gives CDR1 LNHDA, CDR2 SQIVND (reference sequence). Written as DNA, the CDR3 is TGTGCCAGTAGTATAGAAGAGACACGGGACAATGAGCAGTTCTTC. Translated, it gives CASSIEETRDNEQFF. The whole variable domain, filled in from reference TRBV19 and TRBJ2-1, reads DGGITQSPKYLFRKEGQNVTLSCEQNLNHDAMYWYRQDPGQGLRLIYYSQIVNDFQKGDIAEGYSVSREKKESFPLTVTSAQKNPTAFYLCASSIEETRDNEQFFGPGTRLTVL.

The gene calls are TRBV29-1 and TRBJ1-5; tentative D call: TRBD1 (6 bases). Deletions cut 5 bases from V and 4 bases from J, with 12 bases between. Germline V CDR1 and CDR2: SQVTM, ANQGSEA. The CDR3 totals 13 residues. CDR3 loop: CSVTGGGNQPQHF. The DNA for the CDR3 is TGCAGCGTTACGGGAGGGGGAAATCAGCCCCAGCATTTT.

The chain combines TRBV30 with TRBJ1-2; D is undetermined. The CDR3 sequence is 13 residues long. Germline V CDR1 and CDR2: GTSNPN, SVGIG (reference sequence). V gave up 2 bases and J gave up 2 bases, with 9 bases separating them. The CDR3 region has the DNA TGTGCCTGGAGTAACAAGAGAAACTATGGCTACACCTTC. It encodes CAWSNKRNYGYTF.

This clone was observed a few times. This chain links TRBV4-2 with TRBJ2-2; the D gene is possibly TRBD2 (5 bases). The CDR3 sequence is 14 residues long. The germline CDR1 and CDR2 sequences are LGHNA and YNFKEQ. Trimming left V 4 bases short and J 1 base short, with 7 bases between. The CDR3 spells CASSLEGNTGELFF. CDR3 nucleotide sequence: TGTGCCAGCAGCCTCGAGGGGAACACCGGGGAGCTGTTTTTT.

The chain uses TRBV15 and TRBJ2-5; D gene ambiguous. Germline V CDR1 and CDR2: LNHNV, YYDKDF (reference sequence). The CDR3 contains 13 residues. V shed 3 bases and J shed 1 base, with 6 bases lying between them. The CDR3 DNA reads as TGTGCCACCAGCAGTCCGAGCCAAGAGACCCAGTACTTC. It yields the protein CATSSPSQETQYF. The full variable domain, with the rest looked up from reference TRBV15 and TRBJ2-5, is DAMVIQNPRYQVTQFGKPVTLSCSQTLNHNVMYWYQQKSSQAPKLLFHYYDKDFNNEADTPDNFQSRRPNTSFCFLDIRSPGLGDTAMYLCATSSPSQETQYFGPGTRLLVL.

The chain links TRBV5-1 to TRBJ1-2, with D uncertain. The CDR3 spans 13 residues. Germline CDR1 is SGHRS and CDR2 is YFSETQ. Trimming pared 5 bases from V and 6 bases from J, leaving 14 bases between. The CDR3 bases are TGCGCCAGCAGTTACGACGGCCTCGATGGCTACACCTTC. Translated: CASSYDGLDGYTF.

This clone has only one observation. The V and J genes are TRBV14 and TRBJ2-1, with D possibly being TRBD2 (6 bases). The germline V gene encodes CDR1 SGHDN and CDR2 FVKESK. With 0 bases removed from V and 8 bases from J, the gap between germline ends came to 11 bases. The CDR3 covers 14 residues. CDR3 region: CASSQERGNDEQFF. The CDR3 bases are TGTGCCAGCAGCCAAGAACGGGGGAATGATGAGCAGTTCTTC.

J is TRBJ2-5 and V is TRBV9, with TRBD2 matching 7 bases. The CDR3 runs 14 residues. The ends lost 4 bases at V and 3 bases at J; junction bases unmatched: 6. Germline V lookup: CDR1 SGDLS, CDR2 YYNGEE. The CDR3 DNA reads as TGTGCCAGCAGCCCCTCGGGGGGAAAAGAGACCCAGTACTTC. Translating it yields CASSPSGGKETQYF.

This rearrangement joins TRBV10-3 to TRBJ2-7; D might be TRBD1 (6 bases). This CDR3 spans 11 amino acids. Germline V CDR1 and CDR2: ENHRY, SYGVKD. V was trimmed by 11 bases and J by 1 base, leaving 9 bases between them. The CDR3 loop reads CAYGQSYEQYF. CDR3 in DNA: TGTGCCTACGGACAGTCCTACGAGCAGTACTTC.

The chain has TRBV30 and TRBJ2-7, with TRBD2 matching over 14 bases. The CDR3 contains 12 residues. With 1 base clipped from V and 13 bases from J, the junction kept 3 bases outside the gene matches. Germline values: CDR1 GTSNPN, CDR2 SVGIG (reference sequence). CDR3 DNA sequence: TGTGCCTGGAGTGGACTAGCGGGGGGGATTTACTTC. Protein: CAWSGLAGGIYF.

This rearrangement joins TRBV4-1 to TRBJ1-1, with unresolved D. There are 13 residues in the CDR3. Trimming shortened V by 1 base and J by 4 bases, and 7 bases separated the two germline ends. CDR1 is MGHRA and CDR2 is YSYEKL in the germline V gene. This chain's CDR3 is CASSQGRSTEAFF. For the CDR3, the DNA is TGCGCCAGCAGCCAAGGAAGGAGCACTGAAGCTTTCTTT.

The chain couples TRBV7-8 to TRBJ1-5, with D possibly matching TRBD1 (6 bases). Germline CDR1 is SGHVS and CDR2 is FQNEAQ. Trimming stripped 5 bases from V and 7 bases from J, with 18 bases between. The CDR3 loop spans 15 amino acids. The CDR3 region has the DNA TGTGCCAGCAGCCAGACGTGGGGGGCTGGGCAGCCCCAGCATTTT. It codes for CASSQTWGAGQPQHF. The full variable domain, rest sourced from reference TRBV7-8 and TRBJ1-5, is GAGVSQSPRYKVAKRGQDVALRCDPISGHVSLFWYQQALGQGPEFLTYFQNEAQLDKSGLPSDRFFAERPEGSVSTLKIQRTQQEDSAVYLCASSQTWGAGQPQHFGDGTRLSIL.

The rearrangement links TRBV6-1 to TRBJ1-2, with D uncertain. Per germline, CDR1 MNHNS and CDR2 SASEGT. The V gene lost 2 bases and the J gene lost 4 bases, with 8 bases spanning the gap. This CDR3 spans 13 amino acids. CDR3 sequence (DNA): TGTGCCAGCAGTGAACGGGATGGCTATGGCTACACCTTC. This codes for CASSERDGYGYTF.

The chain links TRBV6-1 to TRBJ1-5, with D unresolved. The CDR3 consists of 14 residues. With 4 bases removed from V and 4 bases from J, the gap between germline ends came to 11 bases. Per the germline V gene, CDR1 is MNHNS and CDR2 is SASEGT. CDR3 DNA: TGTGCCAGCAGTGTGTGGTTGGGTAATCAGCCCCAGCATTTT. It codes for CASSVWLGNQPQHF.

This rearrangement joins TRBV28 to TRBJ2-5, with D unresolved. V shed 7 bases and J shed 1 base, with 7 bases lying between them. Germline loops: CDR1 MDHEN, CDR2 SYDVKM. This CDR3 is 12 amino acids long. CDR3 loop: CASTGSQETQYF. CDR3 sequence (DNA): TGTGCCAGCACGGGCAGCCAAGAGACCCAGTACTTC.

The rearrangement links TRBV9 to TRBJ1-6; tentatively, D is TRBD1 (5 bases). The V end lost 3 bases, the J end lost 9 bases, and 16 bases lay between the germline ends. This CDR3 is 15 amino acids long. Germline values: CDR1 SGDLS, CDR2 YYNGEE. The CDR3 here is CASSGAQGLGSPLHF. CDR3 in DNA: TGTGCCAGCAGCGGAGCCCAGGGTTTGGGTTCACCCCTCCACTTT.

The V gene is TRBV7-2, the J gene TRBJ2-3, with 9 bases that match TRBD2. V lost 3 bases, J lost 0 bases, and 4 bases stayed unmatched. The V gene's germline CDR1 is SGHTA and CDR2 FQGNSA. The CDR3 has 16 amino acids. The CDR3 DNA sequence: TGTGCCAGCAGCTTGGGAGCGGGGGGTAGCACAGATACGCAGTATTTT. It is translated as CASSLGAGGSTDTQYF.

The chain links TRBV5-1 to TRBJ2-3; D possibly corresponds to TRBD2 (6 bases). CDR1 SGHRS and CDR2 YFSETQ come from the germline V gene. The CDR3 spans 17 residues. V lost 0 bases and J 1 base, leaving 15 bases between the germline ends. The CDR3 nucleotides read TGCGCCAGCAGCTTGGCAAACGCGGGGTGGGGCACAGATACGCAGTATTTT. It specifies CASSLANAGWGTDTQYF.

V is TRBV11-3 and J is TRBJ2-3, with 10 bases identical to TRBD2. Trimming cost V 3 bases and J 2 bases; bases outside gene matches: 5. Per germline, CDR1 SGHNT and CDR2 YENEEA. This CDR3 spans 16 amino acids. The CDR3 loop reads CASSFTLAGATDTQYF. The DNA for the CDR3 is TGTGCCAGCAGCTTCACCCTAGCGGGGGCCACAGATACGCAGTATTTT.